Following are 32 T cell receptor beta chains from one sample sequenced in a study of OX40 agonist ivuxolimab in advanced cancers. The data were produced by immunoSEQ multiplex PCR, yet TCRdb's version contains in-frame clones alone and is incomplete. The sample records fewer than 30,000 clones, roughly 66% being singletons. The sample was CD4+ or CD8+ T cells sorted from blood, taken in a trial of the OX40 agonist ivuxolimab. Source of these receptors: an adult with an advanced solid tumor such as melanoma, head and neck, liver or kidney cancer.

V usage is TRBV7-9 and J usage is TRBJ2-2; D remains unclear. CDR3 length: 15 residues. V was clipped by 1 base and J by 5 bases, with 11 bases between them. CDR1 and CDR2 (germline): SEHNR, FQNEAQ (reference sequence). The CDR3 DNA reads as TGTGCCAGCAGCTTAGGCGGCGGTCGAACCGGGGAGCTGTTTTTT. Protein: CASSLGGGRTGELFF.

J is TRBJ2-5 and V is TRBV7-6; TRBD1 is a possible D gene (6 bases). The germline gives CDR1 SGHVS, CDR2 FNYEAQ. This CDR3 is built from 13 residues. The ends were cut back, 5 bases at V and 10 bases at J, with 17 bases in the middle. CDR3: CASSPRTVGDQYF. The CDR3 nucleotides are TGTGCCAGCAGCCCCCGGACAGTGGGGGACCAGTACTTC.

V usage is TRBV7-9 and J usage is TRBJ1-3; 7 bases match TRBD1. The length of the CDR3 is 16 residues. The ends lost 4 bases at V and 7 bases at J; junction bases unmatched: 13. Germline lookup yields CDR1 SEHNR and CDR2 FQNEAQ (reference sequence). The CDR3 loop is CASSSGQAQFRNTIYF. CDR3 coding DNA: TGTGCCAGCAGCTCCGGACAGGCCCAATTCCGGAACACCATATATTTT. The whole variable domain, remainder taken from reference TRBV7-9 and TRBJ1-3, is DTGVSQNPRHKITKRGQNVTFRCDPISEHNRLYWYRQTLGQGPEFLTYFQNEAQLEKSRLLSDRFSAERPKGSFSTLEIQRTEQGDSAMYLCASSSGQAQFRNTIYFGEGSWLTVV.

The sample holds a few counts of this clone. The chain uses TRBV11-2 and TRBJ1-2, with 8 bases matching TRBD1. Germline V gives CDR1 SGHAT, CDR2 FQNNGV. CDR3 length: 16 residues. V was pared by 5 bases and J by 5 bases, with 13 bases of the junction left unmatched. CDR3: CASSLTAQGAWYGYTF. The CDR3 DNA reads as TGTGCCAGCAGCCTGACCGCTCAGGGGGCTTGGTATGGCTACACCTTC.

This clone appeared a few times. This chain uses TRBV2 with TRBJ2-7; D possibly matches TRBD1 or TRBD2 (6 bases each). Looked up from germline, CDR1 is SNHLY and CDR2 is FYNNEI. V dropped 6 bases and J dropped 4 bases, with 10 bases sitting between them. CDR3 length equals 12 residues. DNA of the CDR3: TGTGCCAGCAGCGGGGGCTCTTACGAGCAGTACTTC. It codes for CASSGGSYEQYF.

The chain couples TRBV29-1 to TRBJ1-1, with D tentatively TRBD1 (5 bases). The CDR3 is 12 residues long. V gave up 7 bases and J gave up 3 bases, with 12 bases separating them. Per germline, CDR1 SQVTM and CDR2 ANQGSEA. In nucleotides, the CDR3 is TGCAGCGCCGGGACTGGTGACACTGAAGCTTTCTTT. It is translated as CSAGTGDTEAFF.

CDR3: CASSLNVWQGYEQYF. CDR3 in DNA: TGTGCCAGCAGCTTAAATGTATGGCAGGGCTACGAGCAGTACTTC. J is TRBJ2-7 and V is TRBV11-1; tentatively, D is TRBD1 (5 bases). This CDR3 contains 15 residues. Looked up from germline, CDR1 is SGHAT and CDR2 is FQDESV (reference sequence). The V and J ends lost 2 bases and 3 bases respectively, with 14 bases between them. The full variable domain, completed using reference TRBV11-1 and TRBJ2-7, is EAEVAQSPRYKITEKSQAVAFWCDPISGHATLYWYRQILGQGPELLVQFQDESVVDDSQLPKDRFSAERLKGVDSTLKIQPAELGDSAMYLCASSLNVWQGYEQYFGPGTRLTVT.

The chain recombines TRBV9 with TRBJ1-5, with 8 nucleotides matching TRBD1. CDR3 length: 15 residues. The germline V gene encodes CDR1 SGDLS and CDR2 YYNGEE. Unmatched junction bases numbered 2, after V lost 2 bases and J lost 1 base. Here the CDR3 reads CASSVGTGSNQPQHF. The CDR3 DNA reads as TGTGCCAGCAGCGTTGGGACAGGCAGCAATCAGCCCCAGCATTTT.

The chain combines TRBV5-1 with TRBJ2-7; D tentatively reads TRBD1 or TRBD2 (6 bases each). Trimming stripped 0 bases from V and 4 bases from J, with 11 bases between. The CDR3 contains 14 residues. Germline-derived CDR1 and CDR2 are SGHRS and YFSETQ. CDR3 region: CASSLVGGGYEQYF. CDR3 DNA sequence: TGCGCCAGCAGCTTGGTAGGGGGAGGTTACGAGCAGTACTTC.

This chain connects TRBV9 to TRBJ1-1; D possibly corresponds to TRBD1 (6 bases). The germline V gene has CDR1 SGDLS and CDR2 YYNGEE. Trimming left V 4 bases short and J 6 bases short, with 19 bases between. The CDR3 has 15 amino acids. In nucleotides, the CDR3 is TGTGCCAGCAGCCCTCATGGGACATCTCGCGCTGAAGCTTTCTTT. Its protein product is CASSPHGTSRAEAFF.

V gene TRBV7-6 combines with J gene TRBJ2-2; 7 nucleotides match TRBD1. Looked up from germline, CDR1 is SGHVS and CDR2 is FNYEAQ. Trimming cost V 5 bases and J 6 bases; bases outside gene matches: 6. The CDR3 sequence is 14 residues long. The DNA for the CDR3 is TGTGCCAGCAGCCCTACAGGGGTGGCCGGGGAGCTGTTTTTT. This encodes CASSPTGVAGELFF.

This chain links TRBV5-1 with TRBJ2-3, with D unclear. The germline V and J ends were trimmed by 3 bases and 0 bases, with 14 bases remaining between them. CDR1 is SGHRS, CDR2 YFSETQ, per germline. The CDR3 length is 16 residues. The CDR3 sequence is CASSYPTDSSTDTQYF. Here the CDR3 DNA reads TGCGCCAGCAGCTACCCGACGGATTCTAGCACAGATACGCAGTATTTT. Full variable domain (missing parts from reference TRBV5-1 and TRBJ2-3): KAGVTQTPRYLIKTRGQQVTLSCSPISGHRSVSWYQQTPGQGLQFLFEYFSETQRNKGNFPGRFSGRQFSNSRSEMNVSTLELGDSALYLCASSYPTDSSTDTQYFGPGTRLTVL.

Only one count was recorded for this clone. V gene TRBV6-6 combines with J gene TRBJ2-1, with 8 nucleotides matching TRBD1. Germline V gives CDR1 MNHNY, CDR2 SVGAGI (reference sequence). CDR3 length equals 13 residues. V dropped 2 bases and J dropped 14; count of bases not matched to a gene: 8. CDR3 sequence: CASSYTGGGREFF. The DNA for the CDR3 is TGTGCCAGCAGTTACACAGGGGGTGGCCGGGAGTTCTTC.

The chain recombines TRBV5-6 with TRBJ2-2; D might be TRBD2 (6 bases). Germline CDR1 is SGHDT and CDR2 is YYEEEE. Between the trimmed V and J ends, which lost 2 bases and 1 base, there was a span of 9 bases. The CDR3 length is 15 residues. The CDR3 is CASSFGGGNTGELFF. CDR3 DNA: TGTGCCAGCAGCTTCGGGGGAGGGAACACCGGGGAGCTGTTTTTT.

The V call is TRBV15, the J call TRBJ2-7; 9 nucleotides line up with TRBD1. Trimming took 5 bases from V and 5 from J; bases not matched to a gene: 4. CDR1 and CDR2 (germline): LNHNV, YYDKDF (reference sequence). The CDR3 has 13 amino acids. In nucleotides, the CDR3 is TGTGCCACCAGCGGGGACAGGGCCCACGAGCAGTACTTC. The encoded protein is CATSGDRAHEQYF. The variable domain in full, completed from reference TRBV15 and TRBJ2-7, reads DAMVIQNPRYQVTQFGKPVTLSCSQTLNHNVMYWYQQKSSQAPKLLFHYYDKDFNNEADTPDNFQSRRPNTSFCFLDIRSPGLGDTAMYLCATSGDRAHEQYFGPGTRLTVT.

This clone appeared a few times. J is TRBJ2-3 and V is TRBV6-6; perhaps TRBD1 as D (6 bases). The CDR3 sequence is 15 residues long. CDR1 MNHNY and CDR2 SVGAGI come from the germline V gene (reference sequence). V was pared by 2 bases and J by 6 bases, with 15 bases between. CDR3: CASSYLGRGADTQYF. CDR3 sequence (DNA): TGTGCCAGCAGTTACCTCGGCAGGGGAGCCGATACGCAGTATTTT.

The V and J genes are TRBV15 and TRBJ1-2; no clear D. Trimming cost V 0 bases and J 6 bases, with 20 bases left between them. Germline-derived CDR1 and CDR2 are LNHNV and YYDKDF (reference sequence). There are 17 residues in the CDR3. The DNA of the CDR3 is TGTGCCACCAGCAGAGATCCCCCCTACCCCGGGCTTCATGGCTACACCTTC. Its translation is CATSRDPPYPGLHGYTF.

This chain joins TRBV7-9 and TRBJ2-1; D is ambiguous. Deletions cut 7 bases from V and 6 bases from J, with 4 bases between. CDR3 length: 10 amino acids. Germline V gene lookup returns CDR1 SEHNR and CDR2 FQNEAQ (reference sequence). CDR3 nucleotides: TGTGCCAGCACGCCCAATGAGCAGTTCTTC. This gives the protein CASTPNEQFF.

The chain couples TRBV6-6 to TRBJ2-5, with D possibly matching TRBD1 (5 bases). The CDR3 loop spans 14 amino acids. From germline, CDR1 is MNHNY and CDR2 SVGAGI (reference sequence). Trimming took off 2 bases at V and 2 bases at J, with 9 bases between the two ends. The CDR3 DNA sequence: TGTGCCAGCAGTTACCAGGACAATCAAGAGACCCAGTACTTC. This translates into CASSYQDNQETQYF.

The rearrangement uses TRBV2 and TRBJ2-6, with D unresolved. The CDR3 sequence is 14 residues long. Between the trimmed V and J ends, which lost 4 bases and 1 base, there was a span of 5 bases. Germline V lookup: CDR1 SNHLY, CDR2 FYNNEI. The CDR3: CASSGISGANVLTF. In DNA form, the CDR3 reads TGTGCCAGCAGTGGCATTTCTGGGGCCAACGTCCTGACTTTC.

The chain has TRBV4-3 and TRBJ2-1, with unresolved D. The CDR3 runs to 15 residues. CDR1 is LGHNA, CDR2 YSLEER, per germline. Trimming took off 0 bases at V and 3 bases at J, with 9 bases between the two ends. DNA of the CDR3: TGCGCCAGCAGCCAAGATAGTGGTGGCTACAATGAGCAGTTCTTC. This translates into CASSQDSGGYNEQFF.

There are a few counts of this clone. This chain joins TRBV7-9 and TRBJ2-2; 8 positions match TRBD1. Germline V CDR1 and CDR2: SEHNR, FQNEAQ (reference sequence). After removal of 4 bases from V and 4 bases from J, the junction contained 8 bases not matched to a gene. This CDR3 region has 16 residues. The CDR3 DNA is TGTGCCAGCAGCTCCCGACAGGGGCAAGGCACCGGGGAGCTGTTTTTT. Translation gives CASSSRQGQGTGELFF.

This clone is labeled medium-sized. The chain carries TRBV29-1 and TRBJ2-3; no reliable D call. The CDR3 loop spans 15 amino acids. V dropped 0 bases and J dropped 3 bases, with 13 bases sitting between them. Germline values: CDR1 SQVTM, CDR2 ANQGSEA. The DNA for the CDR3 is TGCAGCGTTGAAGATGACGGGTTCGTGACAGATACGCAGTATTTT. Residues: CSVEDDGFVTDTQYF.

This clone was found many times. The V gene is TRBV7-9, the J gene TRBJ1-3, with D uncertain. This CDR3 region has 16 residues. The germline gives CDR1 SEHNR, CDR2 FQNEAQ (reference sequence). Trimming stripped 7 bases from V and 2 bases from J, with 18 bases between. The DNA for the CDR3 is TGTGCCAGCACGACGCCGCTGGCGAACCCTGGAAACACCATATATTTT. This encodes CASTTPLANPGNTIYF. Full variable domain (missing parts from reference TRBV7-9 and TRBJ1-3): DTGVSQNPRHKITKRGQNVTFRCDPISEHNRLYWYRQTLGQGPEFLTYFQNEAQLEKSRLLSDRFSAERPKGSFSTLEIQRTEQGDSAMYLCASTTPLANPGNTIYFGEGSWLTVV.

CDR3 residues: CASSPTGRVGGYTF. CDR3 nucleotide sequence: TGTGCCAGCAGCCCCACTGGAAGAGTGGGCGGCTACACCTTC. This rearrangement joins TRBV6-5 to TRBJ1-2; D unclear. The CDR3 consists of 14 residues. The germline V gene encodes CDR1 MNHEY and CDR2 SVGAGI. V gave up 6 bases and J gave up 8 bases, with 19 bases separating them.

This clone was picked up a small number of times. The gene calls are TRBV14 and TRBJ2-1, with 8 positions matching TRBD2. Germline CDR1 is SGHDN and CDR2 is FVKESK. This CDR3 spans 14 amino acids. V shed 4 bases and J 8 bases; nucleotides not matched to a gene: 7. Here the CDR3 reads CASSLGTSIYEQFF. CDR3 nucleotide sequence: TGTGCCAGCAGCCTCGGGACTAGTATATATGAGCAGTTCTTC.

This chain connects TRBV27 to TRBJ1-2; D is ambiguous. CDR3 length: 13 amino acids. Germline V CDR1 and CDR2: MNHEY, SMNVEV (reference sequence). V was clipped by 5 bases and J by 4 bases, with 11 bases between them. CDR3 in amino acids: CASSPLRSYGYTF. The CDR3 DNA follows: TGTGCCAGCAGTCCCCTTCGGAGCTATGGCTACACCTTC.

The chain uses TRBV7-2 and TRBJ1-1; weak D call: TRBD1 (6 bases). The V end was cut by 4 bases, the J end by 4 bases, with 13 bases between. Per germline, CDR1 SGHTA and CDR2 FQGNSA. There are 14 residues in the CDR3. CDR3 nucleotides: TGTGCCAGCAGCTGGGGGGTAGGGGGCACTGAAGCTTTCTTT. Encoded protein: CASSWGVGGTEAFF.

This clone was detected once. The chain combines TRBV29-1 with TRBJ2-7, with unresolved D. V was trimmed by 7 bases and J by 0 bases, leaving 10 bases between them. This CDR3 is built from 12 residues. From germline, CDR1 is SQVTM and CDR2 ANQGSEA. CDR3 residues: CSAVGDSYEQYF. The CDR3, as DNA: TGCAGCGCCGTTGGGGACTCCTACGAGCAGTACTTC.

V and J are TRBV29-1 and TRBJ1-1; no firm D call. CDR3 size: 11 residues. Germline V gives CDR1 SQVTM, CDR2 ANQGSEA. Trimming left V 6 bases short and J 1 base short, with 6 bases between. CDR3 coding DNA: TGCAGCGTCCGGGAGAACACTGAAGCTTTCTTT. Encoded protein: CSVRENTEAFF.

CDR3 sequence reads: CASSYSLGDEAFF. The CDR3 nucleotides read TGTGCCAGCAGTTACAGCCTTGGGGATGAAGCTTTCTTT. V usage is TRBV6-6 and J usage is TRBJ1-1; the D is unclear. V was trimmed by 2 bases and J by 7 bases, leaving 11 bases between them. CDR3 length equals 13 residues. Germline assignment: CDR1 MNHNY and CDR2 SVGAGI (reference sequence).

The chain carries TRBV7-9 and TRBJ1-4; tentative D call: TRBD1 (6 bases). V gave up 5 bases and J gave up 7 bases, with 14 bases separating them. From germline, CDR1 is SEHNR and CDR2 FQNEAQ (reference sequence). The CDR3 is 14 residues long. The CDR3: CASSPVQGGEKLFF. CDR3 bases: TGTGCCAGCAGCCCAGTACAGGGAGGTGAAAAACTGTTTTTT.